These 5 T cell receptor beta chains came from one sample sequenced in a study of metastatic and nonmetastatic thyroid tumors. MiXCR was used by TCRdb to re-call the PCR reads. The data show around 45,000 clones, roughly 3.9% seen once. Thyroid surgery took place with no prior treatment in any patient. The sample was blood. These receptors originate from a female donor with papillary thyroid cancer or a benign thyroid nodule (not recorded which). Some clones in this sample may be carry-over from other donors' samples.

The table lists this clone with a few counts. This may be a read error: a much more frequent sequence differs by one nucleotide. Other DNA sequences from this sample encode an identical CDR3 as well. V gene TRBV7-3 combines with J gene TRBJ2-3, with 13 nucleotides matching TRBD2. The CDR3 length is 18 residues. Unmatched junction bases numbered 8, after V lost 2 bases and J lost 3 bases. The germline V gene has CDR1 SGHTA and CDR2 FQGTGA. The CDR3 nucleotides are TGTGCCAGCAGCTTATGGGGACTAGCGGGACCGGGAACAGATACGCAGTATTTT. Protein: CASSLWGLAGPGTDTQYF.

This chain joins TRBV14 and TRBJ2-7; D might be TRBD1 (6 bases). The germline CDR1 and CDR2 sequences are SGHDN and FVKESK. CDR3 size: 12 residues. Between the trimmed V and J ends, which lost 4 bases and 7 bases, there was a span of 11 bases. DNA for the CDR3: TGTGCCAGCAGCCCCGACAGGAGGGAGCAGTACTTC. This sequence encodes CASSPDRREQYF.

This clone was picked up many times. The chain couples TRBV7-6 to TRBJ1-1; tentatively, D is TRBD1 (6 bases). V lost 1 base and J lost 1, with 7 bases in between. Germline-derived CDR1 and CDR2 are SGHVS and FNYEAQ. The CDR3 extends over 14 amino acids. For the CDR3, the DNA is TGTGCCAGCAGCTTAGGGACAGCGAACACTGAAGCTTTCTTT. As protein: CASSLGTANTEAFF.

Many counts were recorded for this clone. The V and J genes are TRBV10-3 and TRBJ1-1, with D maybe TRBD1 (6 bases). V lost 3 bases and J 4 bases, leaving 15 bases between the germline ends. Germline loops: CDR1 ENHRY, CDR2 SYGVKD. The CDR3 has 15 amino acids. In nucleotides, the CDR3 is TGTGCCATCAGTGAAATCGGGCAGGGGCCCACTGAAGCTTTCTTT. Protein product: CAISEIGQGPTEAFF.

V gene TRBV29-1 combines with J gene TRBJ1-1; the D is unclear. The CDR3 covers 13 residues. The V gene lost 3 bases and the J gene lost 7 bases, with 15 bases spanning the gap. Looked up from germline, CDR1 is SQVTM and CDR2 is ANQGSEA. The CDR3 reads CSVDIGTRVEAFF. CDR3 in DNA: TGCAGCGTTGATATCGGTACAAGGGTTGAAGCTTTCTTT.